This T cell receptor beta chain was documented in a study of blood T cell repertoires in COVID-19. Overall study context: Acute and convalescent COVID-19 specimens originated in the United States, Italy and Spain. T cells, B-cell-depleted T cells, or PBMCs supplied cDNA or gDNA.

Per the original data handling: Nucleated cell counts were estimated from reference gene primer amplification. This table comes from immunoSEQ multiplex PCR, and its TCRdb copy is limited to in-frame clones, with some not included. V, J and clone size derive from that table, while D and trimming were established from the DNA sequence. The table records over 70,000 clones, roughly three quarters of them present only once. Trimming stripped 3 bases from V and 9 bases from J, with 12 bases between. CDR1 and CDR2 from the germline V gene are MNHEY and SMNVEV (reference sequence). The length of the CDR3 is 13 residues.

This receptor was obtained from a woman older than 75 with acute or convalescent COVID-19. The chain uses TRBV27 and TRBJ2-1; D is unclear. What was sequenced was peripheral blood. The CDR3, as DNA: TGTGCCAGCAGTTTGAGTGCTTGGAGTGAGCAGTTCTTC. Residues: CASSLSAWSEQFF.